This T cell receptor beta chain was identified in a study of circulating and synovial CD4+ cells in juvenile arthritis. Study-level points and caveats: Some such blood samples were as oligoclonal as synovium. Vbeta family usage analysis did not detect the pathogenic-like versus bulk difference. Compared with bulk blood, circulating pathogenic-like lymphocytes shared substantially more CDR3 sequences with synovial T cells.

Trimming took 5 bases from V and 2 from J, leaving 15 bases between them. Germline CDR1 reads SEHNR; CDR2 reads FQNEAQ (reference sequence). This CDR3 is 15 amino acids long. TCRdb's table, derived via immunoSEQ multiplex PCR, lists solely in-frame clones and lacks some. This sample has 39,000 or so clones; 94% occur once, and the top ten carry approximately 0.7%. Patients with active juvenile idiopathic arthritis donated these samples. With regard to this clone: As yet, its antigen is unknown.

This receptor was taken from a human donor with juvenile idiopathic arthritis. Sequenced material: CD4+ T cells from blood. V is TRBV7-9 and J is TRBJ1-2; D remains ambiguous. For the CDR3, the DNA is TGTGCCAGCAGCAACGGGATGCCCGTCAACTATGGCTACACCTTC. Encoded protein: CASSNGMPVNYGYTF.